The present entry profiles one T cell receptor (beta chain) with its context. The data derive from a study of blood T cell repertoires in COVID-19. Study-level background: The United States, Italy and Spain supplied acute and convalescent COVID-19 samples.

Assay: immunoSEQ multiplex PCR; the TCRdb copy retains only in-frame clones and omits some. The sample lists 130,000 to 150,000 clones; around 85% were seen once. CDR1 MNHEY and CDR2 SVGAGI come from the germline V gene. The junction had 8 bases not matched to a gene; V was cut back by 6 bases and J by 7 bases. This CDR3 contains 15 residues. The rearrangement links TRBV6-5 to TRBJ1-5; TRBD1 matches 11 bases. The sequencing input was peripheral blood. The sequence was collected from a woman between 55 and 75 years old with COVID-19, enrolled during active disease. This CDR3 reads CASSPGQGAKQPQHF. Here the CDR3 DNA reads TGTGCCAGCAGCCCCGGACAGGGGGCAAAGCAGCCCCAGCATTTT.